The rows below give T cell receptor beta chains drawn from one sample of a study of T cells in Graves' hyperthyroidism and ophthalmopathy. A single record per CDR3 protein comes from TCRdb applying MiXCR to the multiplex PCR reads. The sample holds around 520,000 distinct CDR3 sequences, approximately 25% seen once. Sequenced input: blood. These receptor sequences come from a woman between 25 and 40 years old with Graves' ophthalmopathy. Both conserved end residues are part of each CDR3. Fields, in order: V gene, CDR3 protein.

TRBV20-1 | CSATGTSGARQETQYF
TRBV6-2/TRBV6-3 | CAIGGNYEQYF
TRBV28 | CASSRPLTGDDGYTF
TRBV2 | CASNNGEETQYF
TRBV6-5 | CASSNRGRAYEQYF
TRBV28 | CAISGALGANVLTF
TRBV6-2/TRBV6-3 | CASSYANTIPTEAFF
TRBV6-5 | CASSYYGGPQVGETQYF
TRBV28 | CASSPGQGAVGYTF
TRBV5-4 | CASSFSLPGHSNQPQHF
TRBV11-2 | CASSLIIGDEQYF
TRBV2 | CASRADSGEETQYF
TRBV3-1 | CASSHSSGELFF
TRBV4-1 | CASSQETGFYQQYF
TRBV5-4 | CASEERGGQETQYF
TRBV20-1 | CSARSRAVRRYEQYF
TRBV7-3 | CASGAPTSGTGELFF
TRBV6-1 | CASSEAGQGANYGYTF
TRBV5-1 | CASSPRLAGGPRPTGELFF
TRBV6-5 | CASSYRRGREETQYF
TRBV10-3 | CAISESQGRVTEAFF
TRBV12-3/TRBV12-4 | CASSTGDSARSYEQYF
TRBV12-3/TRBV12-4 | CASSYSGHQPQHF
TRBV15 | CATSRTPGTVNTEAFF
TRBV15 | CATSREATGDGNTIYF
TRBV6-1 | CASRLPGGPYEQYF
TRBV12-3/TRBV12-4 | CASIRSGALNTEAFF
TRBV28 | CASSGSGTGDQPQHF
TRBV27 | CASSFGAGANVLTF
TRBV6-5 | CASSYGTLAGTSNEQYF
TRBV19 | CASRRRGAGSEGTGELFF
TRBV11-2 | CASSLDNRGTQYF
TRBV11-3 | CASSSRDKETQYF
TRBV6-5 | CASRGGLETEAFF
TRBV19 | CASKGGEVGADTQYF
TRBV24-1 | CATSETDRSTDTQYF
TRBV10-3 | CAISADRQKGHTF
TRBV4-3 | CASSQDNGGPYEQYF
TRBV7-3 | CASSAGGTYEQYF
TRBV10-3 | CATLRTGLGTEAFF
TRBV6-2/TRBV6-3 | CASSRLPGQPSGANVLTF
TRBV3-1 | CASSQLTGQGNTGELFF
TRBV20-1 | CSANPRISGGAGVHTGELFF
TRBV7-9 | CASSSSGRDSPLHF
TRBV12-3/TRBV12-4 | CASSFEGQWYGYTF
TRBV10-1 | CASGTGDQPQHF
TRBV20-1 | CSARSPLLGPAAGGYTF
TRBV6-1 | CASSPEGGRAETQYF
TRBV12-3/TRBV12-4 | CASRPTGGDGYTF
TRBV2 | CASSFGTAGNTIYF
TRBV7-8 | CASSLTNYGYEQYF
TRBV27 | CASRGLLYGYTF
TRBV11-3 | CASSLVWTASTGELFF
TRBV13 | CASSFRASGYEQYF
TRBV4-1 | CASSRPSDGANYGYTF
TRBV7-2 | CAGAVGTYTEAFF
TRBV12-3/TRBV12-4 | CASSLGIQPQHF
TRBV11-2 | CASSLLRGNGGYTF
TRBV12-3/TRBV12-4 | CASSSYPEGNYGYTF
TRBV12-3/TRBV12-4 | CASSFSPGRGGYGYTF